The present TCR beta chain was sequenced within a study of response to subunit inactivated influenza vaccine. A single record per CDR3 protein comes from TCRdb applying MiXCR to the RT-PCR reads. The sample holds about 700,000 distinct CDR3 sequences, more than 11% seen once. Note on this clonotype: Antigen specificity is unknown. The junction and the germline gene differ at one end; a read error may be behind it.

This CDR3 is built from 14 residues. CDR1 DFQATT and CDR2 SNEGSKA come from the germline V gene (reference sequence). General study findings and limits: Authors suggested seasonal influenza vaccinations each recruit few new T cells.

The sequences come from PBMCs from blood, collected 14 days before vaccination. The sequence came from a man aged 50 to 59 who received an inactivated influenza vaccine. V usage is TRBV20-1 and J usage is TRBJ2-5; 8 nucleotides line up with TRBD2. This CDR3 is CSARDREGRETQYF. For the CDR3, the DNA is TGCAGTGCTCGAGACCGGGAGGGTCGCGAGACCCAGTACTTC.